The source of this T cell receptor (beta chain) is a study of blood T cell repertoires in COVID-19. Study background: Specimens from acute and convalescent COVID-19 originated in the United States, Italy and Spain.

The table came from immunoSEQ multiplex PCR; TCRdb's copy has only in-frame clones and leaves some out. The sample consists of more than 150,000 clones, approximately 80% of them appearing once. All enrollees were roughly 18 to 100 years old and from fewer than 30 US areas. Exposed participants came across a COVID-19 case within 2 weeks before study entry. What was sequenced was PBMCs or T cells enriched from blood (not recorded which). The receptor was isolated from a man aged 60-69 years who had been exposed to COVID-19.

CDR3: CASSFGVNEQYF. Here the CDR3 DNA reads TGTGCCAGCAGTTTCGGAGTTAACGAGCAGTACTTC. The V gene is TRBV28, the J gene TRBJ2-7; D is undetermined. CDR1 is MDHEN, CDR2 SYDVKM, per germline. V was trimmed by 3 bases and J by 5 bases, leaving 8 bases between them. This CDR3 has 12 residues.